One and the same sample provided the 31 T cell receptor beta chains below, sequenced in a study of blood T cell repertoires in COVID-19. This table comes from immunoSEQ multiplex PCR, and its TCRdb copy is limited to in-frame clones, with some not included. Among some 160,000 clones, approximately 90% were seen once, and the ten largest hold about 2%. Sequenced sample: peripheral blood. The receptors come from a man aged 18 to 29 with acute or convalescent COVID-19.

The genes are TRBV5-4 and TRBJ2-5; possibly TRBD2 for D (6 bases). Germline CDR1 SGHNT, CDR2 YYREEE (reference sequence). The CDR3 has 14 residues. The V and J ends lost 5 bases and 3 bases respectively, with 14 bases between them. CDR3 region: CASRMGGGKETQYF. CDR3 nucleotides: TGTGCCAGCAGGATGGGTGGGGGGAAAGAGACCCAGTACTTC.

This chain links TRBV25-1 with TRBJ1-2, with 7 bases fitting TRBD1. This CDR3 is 11 amino acids long. The V gene's germline CDR1 is MGHDK and CDR2 SYGVNS. Trimming at V came to 8 bases and at J to 4 bases, leaving 1 base not matched to a gene. The CDR3 DNA reads TGTGCCAGCCGGACAGGCTATGGCTACACCTTC. Its translation is CASRTGYGYTF.

This clone was recorded once. The chain uses TRBV27 and TRBJ2-2, with 8 positions matching TRBD1. Germline V gives CDR1 MNHEY, CDR2 SMNVEV (reference sequence). The V gene end was trimmed by 5 bases and the J gene end by 2 bases; junction bases not matched to a gene: 7. The CDR3 covers 16 residues. The CDR3, as DNA: TGTGCCAGCAGTCCCCGGACAGGGATAAACACCGGGGAGCTGTTTTTT. Amino acids: CASSPRTGINTGELFF.

The rearrangement uses TRBV5-1 and TRBJ1-6; weak D call: TRBD1 (6 bases). Trimming removed 4 bases at V and 5 bases at J, with 16 bases between. Per germline, CDR1 SGHRS and CDR2 YFSETQ. The CDR3 is made up of 16 amino acids. The CDR3 loop is CASSGSRGENNSPLHF. CDR3 bases: TGCGCCAGCAGCGGAAGCAGGGGCGAGAATAATTCACCCCTCCACTTT. The full variable domain, rest sourced from reference TRBV5-1 and TRBJ1-6, is KAGVTQTPRYLIKTRGQQVTLSCSPISGHRSVSWYQQTPGQGLQFLFEYFSETQRNKGNFPGRFSGRQFSNSRSEMNVSTLELGDSALYLCASSGSRGENNSPLHFGNGTRLTVT.

This clone was seen only a few times. The V gene is TRBV19, the J gene TRBJ1-1; 7 bases agree with TRBD1. The CDR3 spans 14 residues. From germline, CDR1 is LNHDA and CDR2 SQIVND (reference sequence). V lost 4 bases and J lost 2; bases outside the gene matches: 4. In nucleotides, the CDR3 is TGTGCCAGTAGTACTCGACAGGGAAACACTGAAGCTTTCTTT. Protein product: CASSTRQGNTEAFF.

This clone has just one count. The genes are TRBV3-1 (or the pseudogene TRBV3-2) and TRBJ2-3; 9 nucleotides align to TRBD2. CDR1 is LGHDT and CDR2 is YNNKEL in the germline V gene (reference sequence). V lost 0 bases, J lost 6 bases, and 7 bases stayed unmatched. The CDR3 is 16 amino acids. The DNA of the CDR3 is TGTGCCAGCAGCCAAGATGTCGCGGGAGGGAGGGATACGCAGTATTTT. Its protein is CASSQDVAGGRDTQYF.

The gene calls are TRBV19 and TRBJ1-2, with TRBD1 matching 7 bases. The CDR3 extends over 14 amino acids. Trimming took 6 bases from V and 4 from J; bases not matched to a gene: 8. Germline CDR1 is LNHDA and CDR2 is SQIVND (reference sequence). This CDR3 reads CASRTNDRVYGYTF. In nucleotides, the CDR3 is TGTGCCAGTAGAACCAACGACAGGGTCTATGGCTACACCTTC.

The chain recombines TRBV25-1 with TRBJ1-2; the D gene is possibly TRBD1 (5 bases). This CDR3 region has 17 residues. Germline CDR1 is MGHDK and CDR2 is SYGVNS. V lost 2 bases and J 5 bases, leaving 21 bases between the germline ends. This CDR3 reads CASSEGGSGILGYGYTF. DNA for the CDR3: TGTGCCAGCAGTGAAGGGGGGTCGGGCATCCTTGGGTATGGCTACACCTTC.

This chain connects TRBV14 to TRBJ1-2, with a weak D call TRBD1 (6 bases). The germline gives CDR1 SGHDN, CDR2 FVKESK. V was pared by 1 base and J by 1 base, with 10 bases between. The CDR3 runs to 15 residues. The CDR3 sequence: CASSQVTGLNYGYTF. Here the CDR3 DNA reads TGTGCCAGCAGCCAAGTGACAGGCCTTAACTATGGCTACACCTTC.

The rearrangement uses TRBV18 and TRBJ2-4, with D tentatively TRBD1 (6 bases). Germline assignment: CDR1 KGHSH and CDR2 LQKENI. The CDR3 loop spans 15 amino acids. Trimming removed 2 bases at V and 3 bases at J, with 11 bases between. The CDR3 reads CASSPGTNNKNIQYF. CDR3 bases: TGTGCCAGCTCACCAGGGACAAACAACAAAAACATTCAGTACTTC.

The chain joins TRBV10-3 to TRBJ1-1, with 10 positions matching TRBD1. V dropped 6 bases and J dropped 5; count of bases not matched to a gene: 9. The CDR3 length is 15 residues. CDR1 and CDR2 from the germline V gene are ENHRY and SYGVKD. The CDR3 DNA is TGTGCCATCAGCCTAGGGGGACAGGGGACAACTGAAGCTTTCTTT. Its translation: CAISLGGQGTTEAFF.

The DNA for the CDR3 is TGTGCCAGCAGTGTCGCGGGTGACACTGAAGCTTTCTTT. Its protein is CASSVAGDTEAFF. The chain uses TRBV27 and TRBJ1-1, with unresolved D. The V end lost 5 bases, the J end lost 3 bases, and 10 bases lay between the germline ends. This CDR3 is built from 13 residues. Germline CDR1 reads MNHEY; CDR2 reads SMNVEV (reference sequence).

The chain carries TRBV13 and TRBJ2-1, with 9 bases fitting TRBD2. This CDR3 spans 15 amino acids. Looked up from germline, CDR1 is PRHDT and CDR2 is FYEKMQ (reference sequence). V shed 4 bases and J 7 bases; nucleotides not matched to a gene: 8. The DNA of the CDR3 is TGTGCCAGCAGCTATGGACTAGCGTCGGGGAATGAGCAGTTCTTC. This translates into CASSYGLASGNEQFF.

The genes are TRBV3-1 (or the pseudogene TRBV3-2) and TRBJ2-5; D call uncertain. Trimming stripped 4 bases from V and 5 bases from J, with 5 bases between. CDR1 LGHDT and CDR2 YNNKEL come from the germline V gene (reference sequence). This CDR3 has 11 residues. Here the CDR3 reads CASSLRETQYF. The CDR3 coding sequence is TGTGCCAGCAGCCTGAGGGAGACCCAGTACTTC.

This chain joins TRBV6-5 and TRBJ1-2; D possibly corresponds to TRBD1 (5 bases). V lost 0 bases and J 6 bases, leaving 14 bases between the germline ends. Germline V gene lookup returns CDR1 MNHEY and CDR2 SVGAGI. CDR3 length: 15 residues. Here the CDR3 DNA reads TGTGCCAGCAGTTACTCGACCCGGGGGAGGGATGGCTACACCTTC. This translates into CASSYSTRGRDGYTF.

This rearrangement joins TRBV15 to TRBJ1-2; D not resolved. With 0 bases removed from V and 2 bases from J, the gap between germline ends came to 13 bases. The CDR3 totals 16 residues. Germline loops: CDR1 LNHNV, CDR2 YYDKDF (reference sequence). The CDR3 bases are TGTGCCACCAGCAGAGATGGGCCACTAGGGAACTATGGCTACACCTTC. Translation: CATSRDGPLGNYGYTF.

CDR3 region: CSVGSGSSTDTQYF. The CDR3 DNA follows: TGCAGCGTTGGTAGCGGGAGCAGCACAGATACGCAGTATTTT. This chain links TRBV29-1 with TRBJ2-3; 9 bases align to TRBD2. CDR3 length equals 14 residues. Trimming took 4 bases from V and 0 from J; bases not matched to a gene: 2. Germline V CDR1 and CDR2: SQVTM, ANQGSEA.

This clone is a singleton in its sample. The chain combines TRBV20-1 with TRBJ2-7; tentatively, D is TRBD2 (6 bases). The CDR3 has 11 residues. The V gene lost 0 bases and the J gene lost 6 bases, with 6 bases spanning the gap. Germline V gene lookup returns CDR1 DFQATT and CDR2 SNEGSKA (reference sequence). CDR3 DNA: TGCAGTGCTAGAGAGGGGGGCGAGCAGTACTTC. It translates to CSAREGGEQYF.

This clone was seen a single time. V is TRBV5-1 and J is TRBJ2-1; unclear D gene. V gave up 2 bases and J gave up 8 bases, with 5 bases separating them. CDR1 SGHRS and CDR2 YFSETQ come from the germline V gene. This CDR3 comprises 11 residues. The CDR3 DNA sequence: TGCGCCAGCAGCTTCGGAGATGAGCAGTTCTTC. Translating it yields CASSFGDEQFF.

The chain is built from TRBV7-9 and TRBJ2-7, with 7 nucleotides matching TRBD1. V lost 4 bases to trimming and J lost 2 bases; unmatched junction nucleotides: 5. The CDR3 contains 14 residues. CDR1 is SEHNR, CDR2 FQNEAQ, per germline (reference sequence). DNA for the CDR3: TGTGCCAGCAGCTCGGGACAGAATCCCTACGAGCAGTACTTC. It specifies CASSSGQNPYEQYF.

V usage is TRBV15 and J usage is TRBJ2-6; possibly TRBD1 for D (6 bases). This CDR3 has 16 amino acids. V was clipped by 6 bases and J by 3 bases, with 15 bases between them. Germline CDR1 and CDR2: LNHNV and YYDKDF (reference sequence). For the CDR3, the DNA is TGTGCCACCAGGTTCACAGGGATTGGTGGGGCCAACGTCCTGACTTTC. Translation: CATRFTGIGGANVLTF.

The chain uses TRBV13 and TRBJ1-1; the D is unclear. The germline V and J ends were trimmed by 4 bases and 1 base, with 19 bases remaining between them. The germline V gene has CDR1 PRHDT and CDR2 FYEKMQ (reference sequence). The CDR3 extends over 17 amino acids. Written as DNA, the CDR3 is TGTGCCAGCAGCTCCTTCCCCCGAGGTCAGCCGAACACTGAAGCTTTCTTT. The encoded protein is CASSSFPRGQPNTEAFF.

This chain joins TRBV9 and TRBJ1-1; the D gene is possibly TRBD1 (5 bases). Trimming stripped 0 bases from V and 0 bases from J, with 15 bases between. Germline CDR1 is SGDLS and CDR2 is YYNGEE. This CDR3 has 17 residues. The CDR3 spells CASSVAPGELLNTEAFF. The CDR3 bases are TGTGCCAGCAGCGTAGCTCCGGGGGAACTCTTGAACACTGAAGCTTTCTTT.

The chain employs TRBV5-1 and TRBJ2-7, with a possible D match to TRBD2 (7 bases). The germline V gene encodes CDR1 SGHRS and CDR2 YFSETQ. With 5 bases removed from V and 0 bases from J, the gap between germline ends came to 15 bases. The CDR3 totals 15 residues. The CDR3 sequence is CASRPGLGGSYEQYF. The CDR3 region has the DNA TGCGCCAGCAGGCCAGGACTAGGGGGCTCCTACGAGCAGTACTTC.

J is TRBJ2-3 and V is TRBV5-4; TRBD1 might be the D (6 bases). Germline V CDR1 and CDR2: SGHNT, YYREEE (reference sequence). Trimming took 4 bases from V and 0 from J, leaving 12 bases between them. The CDR3 is made up of 15 amino acids. CDR3 region: CASSPGETSTDTQYF. The DNA of the CDR3 is TGTGCCAGCAGCCCAGGGGAAACTAGCACAGATACGCAGTATTTT.

The V and J genes are TRBV6-6 and TRBJ1-3; 7 bases agree with TRBD1. V was pared by 6 bases and J by 4 bases, with 6 bases of the junction left unmatched. The V gene's germline CDR1 is MNHNY and CDR2 SVGAGI (reference sequence). This CDR3 comprises 14 residues. The CDR3 DNA reads TGTGCCAGCAGCCTACAGGGGACCGGAAACACCATATATTTT. Protein product: CASSLQGTGNTIYF.

CDR3: CASSLHSGGSNTIYF. In nucleotides, the CDR3 is TGTGCCAGCAGCTTACATTCCGGGGGGAGTAACACCATATATTTT. This chain joins TRBV5-6 and TRBJ1-3; a possible D gene is TRBD1 (5 bases). The ends were cut back, 2 bases at V and 7 bases at J, with 16 bases in the middle. The CDR3 has 15 amino acids. Germline V gene lookup returns CDR1 SGHDT and CDR2 YYEEEE.

The CDR3 coding sequence is TGCAGCGCCGGAGGGGGACTAGGGGGAAATGAGCAGTTCTTC. It specifies CSAGGGLGGNEQFF. The chain links TRBV29-1 to TRBJ2-1; TRBD2 matches 8 bases. The CDR3 has 14 residues. The germline gives CDR1 SQVTM, CDR2 ANQGSEA. Germline trimming cut 7 bases from V and 7 bases from J; bases unmatched to any gene: 12.

In DNA form, the CDR3 reads TGTGCCAGCAGCTTGGCCCCCCGGGGGGTTGATTCACCCCTCCACTTT. It codes for CASSLAPRGVDSPLHF. The chain combines TRBV5-4 with TRBJ1-6, with TRBD1 as a possible D gene (5 bases). V was pared by 0 bases and J by 8 bases, with 15 bases between. The V gene's germline CDR1 is SGHNT and CDR2 YYREEE (reference sequence). This CDR3 is built from 16 residues. Based on the CDR3 plus reference TRBV5-4 and TRBJ1-6, the full variable domain is ETGVTQSPTHLIKTRGQQVTLRCSSQSGHNTVSWYQQALGQGPQFIFQYYREEENGRGNFPPRFSGLQFPNYSSELNVNALELDDSALYLCASSLAPRGVDSPLHFGNGTRLTVT.

The chain has TRBV29-1 and TRBJ1-2, with D uncertain. CDR1 is SQVTM, CDR2 ANQGSEA, per germline. The germline V and J ends were trimmed by 4 bases and 4 bases, with 10 bases remaining between them. This CDR3 has 12 residues. The DNA for the CDR3 is TGCAGCGTTGTTGGAGGCCTCTATGGCTACACCTTC. This sequence encodes CSVVGGLYGYTF.

The chain has TRBV2 and TRBJ1-2, with 8 bases fitting TRBD1. This CDR3 spans 14 amino acids. CDR1 is SNHLY and CDR2 is FYNNEI in the germline V gene. V lost 4 bases and J lost 2; bases outside the gene matches: 3. CDR3 region: CASSVTGGNYGYTF. The CDR3 DNA reads TGTGCCAGCAGTGTTACAGGGGGGAACTATGGCTACACCTTC.